These T cell receptor beta chains were read from a single sample in a study of Ad26.COV2.S vaccination and SARS-CoV-2 variants. Libraries were prepared by immunoSEQ multiplex PCR; TCRdb keeps only in-frame clonotypes and omits some of them. Here the sample spans some 340,000 clones, over 80% being singletons. The specimen was peripheral blood, collected in a trial of Ad26.COV2.S vaccine versus placebo. The receptors shown here come from a person aged 18-65 years who received the Ad26.COV2.S COVID-19 vaccine or a placebo. CDR3s include the opening cysteine and the closing phenylalanine or tryptophan. Fields, in order: D gene, V gene, J gene, clone size, CDR3 DNA, CDR3 protein. D genes are given only for firm matches. The size field is filled for only some rows; it gives once, few, many or a size class.

D: TRBD1; V: TRBV19; J: TRBJ1-5; size: .; DNA: TGTGCCAGTAGTATTCAGGGGGCGGGTCAGCCCCAGCATTTT; CDR3: CASSIQGAGQPQHF
D: .; V: TRBV6-5; J: TRBJ2-5; size: .; DNA: TGTGCCAGCAGTACGGAATCGTCCGTAGAGACCCAGTACTTC; CDR3: CASSTESSVETQYF
D: TRBD1; V: TRBV6-5; J: TRBJ1-1; size: .; DNA: TGTGCCAGCAGTCCCGGGACAGTTGAAGCTTTCTTT; CDR3: CASSPGTVEAFF
D: .; V: TRBV5-6; J: TRBJ1-2; size: .; DNA: TGTGCCAGCAGCCCGGGAACAGGAGGGTCTATGCATGGCTACACCTTC; CDR3: CASSPGTGGSMHGYTF
D: TRBD1; V: TRBV28; J: TRBJ1-2; size: .; DNA: TGTGCCAGCGGAAAATCGGGACAGGTGTTCGAGTATGGCTACACCTTC; CDR3: CASGKSGQVFEYGYTF
D: .; V: TRBV20-1; J: TRBJ2-1; size: .; DNA: TGCAGTGCTAGTAGGGGGGCGGTACAGCATGAGCAGTTCTTC; CDR3: CSASRGAVQHEQFF
D: .; V: TRBV5-1; J: TRBJ2-7; size: few; DNA: TGCGCCAGCAGGGACCGCGACAGGAGTTCGTACGAGCAGTACTTC; CDR3: CASRDRDRSSYEQYF
D: .; V: TRBV9; J: TRBJ2-6; size: .; DNA: TGTGCCAGCAGCGTAGTCGGGGATGCCTCTGGGGCCAACGTCCTGACTTTC; CDR3: CASSVVGDASGANVLTF
D: .; V: TRBV19; J: TRBJ2-5; size: once; DNA: TGTGCCAGTAGTATGACTAGGGGAGAGACCCAGTACTTC; CDR3: CASSMTRGETQYF
D: TRBD2; V: TRBV10-3; J: TRBJ2-7; size: .; DNA: TGTGCCATCAATCCGGGACTAGCGTCCCACGAGCAGTACTTC; CDR3: CAINPGLASHEQYF
D: TRBD1; V: TRBV6-1; J: TRBJ1-6; size: .; DNA: TGTGCCAGCAGTGAATCCGCAGGGGGAAGCTCCTATAATTCACCCCTCCACTTT; CDR3: CASSESAGGSSYNSPLHF
D: .; V: TRBV20-1; J: TRBJ2-3; size: .; DNA: TGCAGTGCAGAGGGTACGGATACGCAGTATTTT; CDR3: CSAEGTDTQYF
D: .; V: TRBV7-9; J: TRBJ2-7; size: few; DNA: TGTGCCAGCAGCTTAGGACAGTACGAGCAGTACTTC; CDR3: CASSLGQYEQYF
D: .; V: TRBV15; J: TRBJ1-5; size: .; DNA: TGTGCCACCAGCAGGGATAGCGCAGGGGTTAACCATCAGCATTTT; CDR3: CATSRDSAGVNHQHF
D: .; V: TRBV5-4; J: TRBJ2-7; size: .; DNA: TGTGCCAGCAGCTGGGGGGGACAGGCCCCCTTCGAGCAGTACTTC; CDR3: CASSWGGQAPFEQYF
D: TRBD2; V: TRBV9; J: TRBJ2-2; size: .; DNA: TGTGCCAGCAGCGTAGATAGGACTAGCGGGAGAACCGGGGAGCTGTTTTTT; CDR3: CASSVDRTSGRTGELFF
D: .; V: TRBV7-3; J: TRBJ1-4; size: .; DNA: TGTGCCAGCAGCGCCACCGGGACCGGTTATGAAAAACTGTTTTTT; CDR3: CASSATGTGYEKLFF
D: .; V: TRBV6-5; J: TRBJ1-6; size: .; DNA: TGTGCCAGCAGTAGGACAGTCTATAATTCACCCCTCCACTTT; CDR3: CASSRTVYNSPLHF
D: .; V: TRBV7-2; J: TRBJ1-1; size: many; DNA: TGTGCCAGCAGCGCAGATAGTCAGGGCAACACTGAAGCTTTCTTT; CDR3: CASSADSQGNTEAFF
D: .; V: TRBV11-1; J: TRBJ2-5; size: .; DNA: TGTGCCAGCAGCTTAGGTCGAGGGGGAATGACCCAGTACTTC; CDR3: CASSLGRGGMTQYF
D: TRBD1; V: TRBV3-1/TRBV3-2; J: TRBJ1-2; size: .; DNA: TGTGCCAGCAGCCCGGGACAGGGGAACTATGGCTACACCTTC; CDR3: CASSPGQGNYGYTF
D: .; V: TRBV5-1; J: TRBJ1-3; size: .; DNA: TGCGCCAGCAGCTTGGTTTTGGGAAACACCATATATTTT; CDR3: CASSLVLGNTIYF
D: .; V: TRBV5-4; J: TRBJ1-2; size: once; DNA: TGTGCCAGCAGCTTGGACATTCGAGGGGGAGGCTACACCTTC; CDR3: CASSLDIRGGGYTF
D: .; V: TRBV24-1; J: TRBJ2-1; size: once; DNA: TGTGCCACGATGCGTCCAGGGGACAATGAGCAGTTCTTC; CDR3: CATMRPGDNEQFF
D: .; V: TRBV7-6; J: TRBJ2-7; size: .; DNA: TGTGCCAGCAGCCCCGGCAGGGGTTACGCCCACGAGCAGTACTTC; CDR3: CASSPGRGYAHEQYF
D: .; V: TRBV6-5; J: TRBJ1-5; size: .; DNA: TGTGCCAGCAGATCTAAACTGATCAATCAGCCCCAGCATTTT; CDR3: CASRSKLINQPQHF
D: .; V: TRBV11-2; J: TRBJ2-2; size: .; DNA: TGTGCCAGCAGCTTAGAGGGGGGGGCCCCCGGGGAGCTGTTTTTT; CDR3: CASSLEGGAPGELFF
D: TRBD2; V: TRBV28; J: TRBJ2-2; size: few; DNA: TGTGCCAGCAGTGCCCGGGGGGGCGCATCGATGGCCGGGGAGCTGTTTTTT; CDR3: CASSARGGASMAGELFF
D: .; V: TRBV9; J: TRBJ1-3; size: few; DNA: TGTGCCAGCACCCCCTATGGGGGCGGCGGAAACACCATATATTTT; CDR3: CASTPYGGGGNTIYF
D: TRBD1; V: TRBV30; J: TRBJ1-5; size: .; DNA: TGTGCCTGGAGTGCTACAGGGGGCAATCAGCCCCAGCATTTT; CDR3: CAWSATGGNQPQHF
D: TRBD2; V: TRBV4-2; J: TRBJ2-5; size: .; DNA: TGTGCCAGCAGCCAAGAGCGGCTAGCGGGTTTTGGCCAAGAGACCCAGTACTTC; CDR3: CASSQERLAGFGQETQYF
D: .; V: TRBV10-3; J: TRBJ1-1; size: .; DNA: TGTGCCATCAGGGGGCTGGGGTTTAACACTGAAGCTTTCTTT; CDR3: CAIRGLGFNTEAFF
D: .; V: TRBV10-3; J: TRBJ2-5; size: .; DNA: TGTGCCATCAGTGAGGGGTTACCCCAAGAGACCCAGTACTTC; CDR3: CAISEGLPQETQYF
D: TRBD1; V: TRBV28; J: TRBJ1-5; size: .; DNA: TGTGCCAGCAGATACAGGGGGCAAGGGAGCAATCAGCCCCAGCATTTT; CDR3: CASRYRGQGSNQPQHF
D: TRBD1; V: TRBV18; J: TRBJ1-1; size: many; DNA: TGTGCCAGCTCAGCAACAACAGGGGGGGACACTGAAGCTTTCTTT; CDR3: CASSATTGGDTEAFF
D: .; V: TRBV12-3/TRBV12-4; J: TRBJ1-2; size: .; DNA: TGTGCCAGCAGTTCCGGACCATATGGCTACACCTTC; CDR3: CASSSGPYGYTF
D: TRBD1; V: TRBV5-4; J: TRBJ2-7; size: once; DNA: TGTGCCAGCAGCTCTGGCCCCCGGACAGGGTCCTCTAACGAGCAGTACTTC; CDR3: CASSSGPRTGSSNEQYF
D: .; V: TRBV5-1; J: TRBJ1-1; size: .; DNA: TGCGCCAGCAGCTTGGGGTACTCGGGCACTGAAGCTTTCTTT; CDR3: CASSLGYSGTEAFF
D: .; V: TRBV6-5; J: TRBJ2-3; size: .; DNA: TGTGCCAGCGAGGGGGGCGATACGCAGTATTTT; CDR3: CASEGGDTQYF
D: TRBD1; V: TRBV5-5; J: TRBJ1-2; size: .; DNA: TGTGCCAGCAGCTCGACAGGGTCTGCCTATGGCTACACCTTC; CDR3: CASSSTGSAYGYTF
D: .; V: TRBV9; J: TRBJ2-1; size: .; DNA: TGTGCCAGCAGCGTAGCTGTTAGCTCCTACAATGAGCAGTTCTTC; CDR3: CASSVAVSSYNEQFF
D: TRBD1; V: TRBV6-1; J: TRBJ2-1; size: .; DNA: TGTGCCAGCAGTGAAGCCGGGACAGGGGCCTACAATGAGCAGTTCTTC; CDR3: CASSEAGTGAYNEQFF
D: TRBD2; V: TRBV29-1; J: TRBJ2-7; size: once; DNA: TGCAGCGTCGCCGGGACTAGCGGAGGCTACGAGCAGTACTTC; CDR3: CSVAGTSGGYEQYF
D: TRBD2; V: TRBV9; J: TRBJ2-5; size: once; DNA: TGTGCCAGCAGCGTAGGGGGGGGACCGCAAGAGACCCAGTACTTC; CDR3: CASSVGGGPQETQYF
D: .; V: TRBV3-1/TRBV3-2; J: TRBJ2-7; size: .; DNA: TGTGCCAGCAGCCAAGGCTATGGGACTCTCATCGAGCAGTACTTC; CDR3: CASSQGYGTLIEQYF
D: TRBD1; V: TRBV30; J: TRBJ2-1; size: .; DNA: TGTGCCTGGAGTGGACAGGGAAGATCCTACAATGAGCAGTTCTTC; CDR3: CAWSGQGRSYNEQFF
D: .; V: TRBV7-6; J: TRBJ2-1; size: .; DNA: TGTGCCAGCAGCTTAATTTCAGGGACCTACAATGAGCAGTTCTTC; CDR3: CASSLISGTYNEQFF
D: .; V: TRBV19; J: TRBJ1-5; size: once; DNA: TGTGCCAGTAGTATAGTAAATTATCAGCCCCAGCATTTT; CDR3: CASSIVNYQPQHF
D: .; V: TRBV2; J: TRBJ1-2; size: .; DNA: TGTGCCAGCAGTTGGAATGATTACCGATGGACCTATGGCTACACCTTC; CDR3: CASSWNDYRWTYGYTF